One sample yielded the 27 T cell receptor beta chains listed below, sequenced in a study of T cell repertoires in cytomegalovirus infection. TCRdb used MiXCR to reprocess the reads, holding one entry per CDR3 protein. The sample records roughly 110,000 distinct CDR3 sequences, around 9.1% being singletons. Their specific antigens are unknown. Material: PBMCs, sequenced either directly or after in vitro stimulation (not recorded which). These receptors were obtained from a human donor in good health (CMV status not recorded). Some clones in this sample may be carry-over from other donors' samples.

This clonotype was observed a handful of times. This rearrangement joins TRBV19 to TRBJ1-2; D is ambiguous. Germline loops: CDR1 LNHDA, CDR2 SQIVND (reference sequence). The CDR3 extends over 13 amino acids. V lost 4 bases, J lost 0 bases, and 6 bases lay in between. The DNA for the CDR3 is TGTGCCAGTAGTAGGGTCACTAACTATGGCTACACCTTC. As protein: CASSRVTNYGYTF.

This clonotype has at least ten counts. The chain joins TRBV10-2 to TRBJ2-1; a weak D match, TRBD2 (5 bases). The V and J ends lost 2 bases and 2 bases respectively, with 13 bases between them. Germline CDR1 is WSHSY and CDR2 is SAAADI. This CDR3 has 16 amino acids. The CDR3 loop is CASSEEGGLTYNEQFF. The DNA for the CDR3 is TGCGCCAGCAGTGAGGAGGGCGGCCTGACCTACAATGAGCAGTTCTTC.

This clonotype was counted many times. This chain uses TRBV12-3 or TRBV12-4 with TRBJ2-5, with D hard to call. V was pared by 5 bases and J by 3 bases, with 7 bases between. The CDR3 loop spans 12 amino acids. DNA for the CDR3: TGTGCCAGCAGTCTAAAAAAAGAGACCCAGTACTTC. Translation gives CASSLKKETQYF.

This clonotype was seen many times. This rearrangement joins TRBV20-1 to TRBJ2-1; 10 positions match TRBD2. The V segment lost 3 bases and the J segment 0 bases; nucleotides outside the gene matches: 8. The CDR3 sequence is 17 residues long. The germline V gene has CDR1 DFQATT and CDR2 SNEGSKA (reference sequence). The CDR3 spells CSARPRTSGSSYNEQFF. In DNA form, the CDR3 reads TGCAGTGCTAGGCCCCGGACTAGCGGTAGCTCCTACAATGAGCAGTTCTTC.

This clonotype was counted at least ten times. The rearrangement uses TRBV4-1 and TRBJ1-1, with 10 bases lining up with TRBD1. The CDR3 totals 17 residues. Per the germline V gene, CDR1 is MGHRA and CDR2 is YSYEKL. J was trimmed by 0 bases and V by 3 bases; bases with no gene match: 7. This CDR3 is CASSHDRGRGVNTEAFF. For the CDR3, the DNA is TGCGCCAGCAGCCATGACAGGGGGCGGGGGGTGAACACTGAAGCTTTCTTT.

In its sample, this clonotype was seen a few times. The V call is TRBV20-1, the J call TRBJ2-1; 7 bases match TRBD2. This CDR3 contains 17 residues. The germline gives CDR1 DFQATT, CDR2 SNEGSKA (reference sequence). With V trimmed by 2 bases and J by 0 bases, 10 bases remained unmatched. This chain's CDR3 is CSARKILAMSSYNEQFF. DNA for the CDR3: TGCAGTGCTAGAAAAATACTAGCGATGAGCTCCTACAATGAGCAGTTCTTC.

This clonotype was seen ten or more times. The chain has TRBV7-2 and TRBJ2-3, with TRBD2 matching 8 bases. V lost 0 bases to trimming and J lost 3 bases; unmatched junction nucleotides: 5. Per germline, CDR1 SGHTA and CDR2 FQGNSA. This CDR3 has 16 residues. DNA for the CDR3: TGTGCCAGCAGCTTAGCTCAGGCTAGCGGGACAGATACGCAGTATTTT. It translates to CASSLAQASGTDTQYF.

This clonotype was detected only a few times. The chain recombines TRBV6-2 or TRBV6-3 with TRBJ2-7; D gene unclear. V was cut by 2 bases and J by 3 bases, with 14 bases left in between. Germline CDR1 is MNHEY and CDR2 is SVGEGT. There are 15 residues in the CDR3. CDR3 protein: CASSYNLGNNYEQYV. The CDR3, as DNA: TGTGCCAGCAGTTACAACCTAGGAAACAACTACGAGCAGTACGTC.

The chain carries TRBV15 and TRBJ1-5; D not resolved. V was clipped by 0 bases and J by 0 bases, with 6 bases between them. Germline V gene lookup returns CDR1 LNHNV and CDR2 YYDKDF (reference sequence). CDR3 size: 15 residues. In DNA, the CDR3 is TGTGCCACCAGCAGAGATTGGAATAGCAATCAGCCCCAGCATTTT. It encodes CATSRDWNSNQPQHF.

V usage is TRBV12-3 or TRBV12-4 and J usage is TRBJ1-1; D remains ambiguous. This CDR3 has 12 residues. V was clipped by 3 bases and J by 10 bases, with 12 bases between them. The CDR3 sequence: CASSFLPHGAFF. CDR3 in DNA: TGTGCCAGCAGTTTCCTACCCCACGGAGCTTTCTTT.

This chain links TRBV7-9 with TRBJ2-3; D is ambiguous. This CDR3 spans 15 amino acids. V was pared by 8 bases and J by 0 bases, with 15 bases between. Germline V gives CDR1 SEHNR, CDR2 FQNEAQ (reference sequence). The CDR3 DNA follows: TGTGCCAGCGAATTCCGTCCTGCTAGCACAGATACGCAGTATTTT. Translating it yields CASEFRPASTDTQYF.

This clonotype was seen a handful of times. The genes are TRBV6-2 or TRBV6-3 and TRBJ2-1; D is ambiguous. The CDR3 is made up of 16 amino acids. The V end was cut by 5 bases, the J end by 6 bases, with 20 bases between. Germline loops: CDR1 MNHEY, CDR2 SVGEGT. This CDR3 is CASSIYSLSGGNEQFF. The DNA for the CDR3 is TGTGCCAGCAGTATCTATTCGTTAAGTGGCGGCAATGAGCAGTTCTTC.

This clonotype was observed a handful of times. V usage is TRBV9 and J usage is TRBJ2-5; D possibly corresponds to TRBD2 (7 bases). V shed 0 bases and J shed 5 bases, with 17 bases lying between them. Germline CDR1 reads SGDLS; CDR2 reads YYNGEE. The CDR3 covers 16 residues. This CDR3 reads CASSVDNGGAGETQYF. In DNA, the CDR3 is TGTGCCAGCAGCGTAGATAATGGGGGGGCCGGTGAGACCCAGTACTTC.

This clonotype was picked up many times. The genes are TRBV4-2 and TRBJ2-4; possibly TRBD1 for D (6 bases). The CDR3 contains 15 residues. Trimming left V 0 bases short and J 9 bases short, with 15 bases between. Germline assignment: CDR1 LGHNA and CDR2 YNFKEQ. In DNA form, the CDR3 reads TGTGCCAGCAGCCAAGACCCAGGGACACAGGGCATTCAGTACTTC. This codes for CASSQDPGTQGIQYF.

This clonotype was seen repeatedly, ten times or more. The CDR3 DNA follows: TGTGCCAGCAGCCCCGCGACAGCTAAAAACACTGAAGCTTTCTTT. Translation: CASSPATAKNTEAFF. The V call is TRBV7-3, the J call TRBJ1-1, with TRBD1 as a possible D gene (5 bases). V was clipped by 5 bases and J by 2 bases, with 15 bases between them. The germline CDR1 and CDR2 sequences are SGHTA and FQGTGA. The CDR3 loop spans 15 amino acids. Variable domain in full (rest from reference TRBV7-3 and TRBJ1-1): GAGVSQTPSNKVTEKGKYVELRCDPISGHTALYWYRQSLGQGPEFLIYFQGTGAADDSGLPNDRFFAVRPEGSVSTLKIQRTERGDSAVYLCASSPATAKNTEAFFGQGTRLTVV.

This clonotype has a count of ten or more. This sequence joins TRBV7-8 and TRBJ1-2; D remains unclear. The length of the CDR3 is 14 residues. The V end was cut by 5 bases, the J end by 2 bases, with 12 bases between. The germline gives CDR1 SGHVS, CDR2 FQNEAQ. CDR3 DNA: TGTGCCAGCAGCGGAGGGTTTGGAAACTATGGCTACACCTTC. Protein sequence: CASSGGFGNYGYTF.

This chain uses TRBV11-2 with TRBJ2-1; unclear D gene. Trimming cost V 0 bases and J 2 bases, with 8 bases left between them. The CDR3 is 15 residues long. Germline loops: CDR1 SGHAT, CDR2 FQNNGV. The CDR3 region is CASSLEVNAYNEQFF. CDR3 sequence (DNA): TGTGCCAGCAGCTTAGAGGTGAATGCCTACAATGAGCAGTTCTTC. The full variable domain, completed using reference TRBV11-2 and TRBJ2-1, is EAGVAQSPRYKIIEKRQSVAFWCNPISGHATLYWYQQILGQGPKLLIQFQNNGVVDDSQLPKDRFSAERLKGVDSTLKIQPAKLEDSAVYLCASSLEVNAYNEQFFGPGTRLTVL.

The sample holds a few counts of this clonotype. This rearrangement joins TRBV3-1 to TRBJ2-1; TRBD2 might be the D (5 bases). Germline V gives CDR1 LGHDT, CDR2 YNNKEL (reference sequence). Deletions cut 0 bases from V and 9 bases from J, with 15 bases between. The CDR3 length is 15 residues. In DNA, the CDR3 is TGTGCCAGCAGCCAAGAAGGGCTAGCAATTACTGAGCAGTTCTTC. Translation gives CASSQEGLAITEQFF.

The table lists this clonotype with many counts. The chain carries TRBV19 and TRBJ2-5; 9 bases are a match to TRBD2. V trimming: 4 bases; J trimming: 4 bases; junction bases outside the gene matches: 16. Germline CDR1 and CDR2: LNHDA and SQIVND (reference sequence). The CDR3 has 18 amino acids. The DNA for the CDR3 is TGTGCCAGTAGTAGCTTAGAACCCGGAGCGGGAGGAGGAGAGACCCAGTACTTC. Encoded protein: CASSSLEPGAGGGETQYF.

This clonotype appeared a few times. V is TRBV27 and J is TRBJ1-5, with D possibly being TRBD1 (6 bases). The CDR3 consists of 15 residues. The germline V gene has CDR1 MNHEY and CDR2 SMNVEV (reference sequence). V lost 5 bases and J lost 3, with 14 bases in between. The CDR3 sequence is CASSHLDRTNQPQHF. The CDR3 nucleotides read TGTGCCAGCAGTCACCTGGACAGAACCAATCAGCCCCAGCATTTT.

This clonotype came up many times. The chain combines TRBV7-2 with TRBJ1-5, with TRBD1 as a possible D gene (6 bases). V shed 7 bases and J shed 0 bases, with 13 bases lying between them. The CDR3 covers 15 residues. Germline lookup yields CDR1 SGHTA and CDR2 FQGNSA. DNA for the CDR3: TGTGCCAGCAACCAGGGGCCCTATAGCAATCAGCCCCAGCATTTT. Its protein is CASNQGPYSNQPQHF.

The CDR3 sequence is CAIEGQGTGELFF. CDR3 bases: TGTGCCATTGAAGGACAGGGAACCGGGGAGCTGTTTTTT. This chain links TRBV7-2 with TRBJ2-2; the match to TRBD1 covers 8 bases. The V segment lost 10 bases and the J segment 5 bases; nucleotides outside the gene matches: 6. This CDR3 region has 13 residues. Germline values: CDR1 SGHTA, CDR2 FQGNSA.

This clonotype was seen many times. J is TRBJ1-2 and V is TRBV7-2; D is undetermined. The CDR3 has 14 residues. Per the germline V gene, CDR1 is SGHTA and CDR2 is FQGNSA. V was pared by 2 bases and J by 5 bases, with 12 bases between. DNA for the CDR3: TGTGCCAGCAGCTTACAAGCCCCCTTTTATGGCTACACCTTC. Translation: CASSLQAPFYGYTF.

This clonotype was detected ten times or more. V is TRBV7-2 and J is TRBJ1-6, with 7 bases aligning to TRBD1. Germline V CDR1 and CDR2: SGHTA, FQGNSA. V was pared by 7 bases and J by 5 bases, with 11 bases of the junction left unmatched. CDR3 length: 16 residues. The DNA for the CDR3 is TGTGCCAGCACCCATGGGCCTGGACAGGATAATTCACCCCTCCACTTT. Protein sequence: CASTHGPGQDNSPLHF.

Ten or more counts support this clonotype. The chain is built from TRBV4-2 and TRBJ1-2, with D hard to call. The CDR3 length is 14 residues. Trimming left V 0 bases short and J 9 bases short, with 14 bases between. Germline CDR1 reads LGHNA; CDR2 reads YNFKEQ. In DNA, the CDR3 is TGTGCCAGCAGCCAAGATATGTCGGTCGGGAGCTACACCTTC. It yields the protein CASSQDMSVGSYTF.

The chain has TRBV27 and TRBJ1-6; no clear D. Looked up from germline, CDR1 is MNHEY and CDR2 is SMNVEV (reference sequence). The V gene lost 3 bases and the J gene lost 6 bases, with 9 bases spanning the gap. The CDR3 totals 14 residues. The CDR3 DNA reads as TGTGCCAGCAGTTTCTGGGGTGGTAATTCACCCCTCCACTTT. It codes for CASSFWGGNSPLHF.

This clonotype was counted between two and nine times. J is TRBJ1-1 and V is TRBV18, with D possibly TRBD1 on 5 matching bases. Trimming took off 1 base at V and 0 bases at J, with 12 bases between the two ends. Per the germline V gene, CDR1 is KGHSH and CDR2 is LQKENI. The CDR3 totals 16 residues. The CDR3 loop is CASSPRSRGMNTEAFF. The CDR3 bases are TGTGCCAGCTCACCACGCAGCCGGGGCATGAACACTGAAGCTTTCTTT.